This entry lists 11 T cell receptor beta chains sequenced from one sample in a study of tumor-infiltrating lymphocytes in primary liver carcinoma. Germline DNA was extracted too, while blood RNA derived from unsorted whole blood. With a constant-region primer, TCR beta cDNA was made from approximately 510 ng of total RNA. The TCR beta library was amplified through three nested multiplex PCR rounds in a modified ARM-PCR procedure. The first two PCR rounds, roughly 11 cycles each, used TRBV1-TRBV30 forward primers and a C-beta reverse primer. TCRdb re-called the multiplex PCR reads through MiXCR, storing one row per CDR3 protein. The table lists 200,000 or so distinct CDR3 sequences, around three fifths of them singletons. The sequenced sample was peripheral blood. These receptors were taken from a woman in her sixties or seventies with primary liver carcinoma and hepatitis B virus infection.

The chain joins TRBV6-5 to TRBJ1-1; D might be TRBD1 (5 bases). Trimming took off 7 bases at V and 7 bases at J, with 19 bases between the two ends. The CDR3 sequence is 14 residues long. Germline CDR1 is MNHEY and CDR2 is SVGAGI. The CDR3 is CASTDDRERGEAFF. The CDR3 nucleotides read TGTGCCAGCACCGATGACAGAGAACGAGGTGAAGCTTTCTTT.

The chain couples TRBV20-1 to TRBJ2-1, with 9 bases aligning to TRBD2. After removal of 2 bases from V and 4 bases from J, the junction contained 9 bases not matched to a gene. The CDR3 consists of 16 residues. Germline V gene sequence: CDR1 DFQATT, CDR2 SNEGSKA (reference sequence). CDR3 sequence: CSARWFGRGGYNEQFF. The CDR3 DNA is TGCAGTGCTAGATGGTTTGGGCGGGGGGGATACAATGAGCAGTTCTTC.

A remark on this clonotype: The junction departs from the called germline gene at one end, perhaps through a read error. The rearrangement uses TRBV5-5 and TRBJ2-7; tentative D call: TRBD1 (6 bases). Germline V CDR1 and CDR2: SGHKS, YYEKEE (reference sequence). There are 14 residues in the CDR3. CDR3 loop: CTSSRYTGTSEQYF. For the CDR3, the DNA is TGTACCAGCAGCCGATATACCGGGACATCCGAGCAGTACTTC. Combining the CDR3 with reference TRBV5-5 and TRBJ2-7 gives the whole variable domain DAGVTQSPTHLIKTRGQQVTLRCSPISGHKSVSWYQQVLGQGPQFIFQYYEKEERGRGNFPDRFSARQFPNYSSELNVNALLLGDSALYLCTSSRYTGTSEQYFGPGTRLTVT.

The chain uses TRBV5-5 and TRBJ2-7; D may be TRBD2 (5 bases). CDR1 and CDR2 from the germline V gene are SGHKS and YYEKEE (reference sequence). The V end was cut by 4 bases, the J end by 2 bases, with 16 bases between. The CDR3 covers 15 residues. The CDR3 is CASSPSGVPTYEQYF. In DNA, the CDR3 is TGTGCCAGCAGCCCCTCCGGGGTACCTACCTACGAGCAGTACTTC. Based on the CDR3 plus reference TRBV5-5 and TRBJ2-7, the full variable domain is DAGVTQSPTHLIKTRGQQVTLRCSPISGHKSVSWYQQVLGQGPQFIFQYYEKEERGRGNFPDRFSARQFPNYSSELNVNALLLGDSALYLCASSPSGVPTYEQYFGPGTRLTVT.

Concerning this clonotype: It is likely a read error, because the conserved phenylalanine at the end of the CDR3 is missing. The V and J genes are TRBV11-2 and TRBJ2-3; D uncertain. Germline V gene sequence: CDR1 SGHAT, CDR2 FQNNGV. The CDR3 is 15 residues long. For the CDR3, the DNA is TGTGCCAGCGGCTTAGAAGTGGTGAGGACCCCGGTGCAGTATTAT. Translating gives CASGLEVVRTPVQYY.

This clonotype has a single count. A much bigger clone sits one base away, suggesting this may be a read error. The V and J genes are TRBV4-2 and TRBJ2-1; 7 nucleotides match TRBD2. CDR3 length equals 17 residues. Trimming took 4 bases from V and 0 from J; bases not matched to a gene: 9. Germline lookup yields CDR1 LGHNA and CDR2 YNFKEQ. CDR3 coding DNA: TGTGCCAGCAGCCTTTCTAGAGGGAGGGCCTCCTACAATGAGCAGTTCTTC. As protein: CASSLSRGRASYNEQFF.

In regard to this clonotype: A single base separates this from a much larger clone, so it may be a read error. The V and J genes are TRBV12-3 or TRBV12-4 and TRBJ1-4; perhaps TRBD1 as D (6 bases). This CDR3 comprises 14 residues. The CDR3: CASSLKQGDERLFF. For the CDR3, the DNA is TGTGCCAGCAGTTTAAAACAGGGAGATGAAAGACTGTTTTTT.

Remarks on this clonotype: An end of the junction does not agree with germline; a read error may underlie this. This chain uses TRBV10-2 with TRBJ1-1, with D perhaps matching TRBD1 (5 bases). From germline, CDR1 is WSHSY and CDR2 SAAADI. The CDR3 extends over 15 amino acids. CDR3 in amino acids: CASSERGPVETEDFF. The CDR3 DNA is TGCGCCAGCAGTGAGAGGGGCCCCGTAGAGACTGAAGATTTCTTT.

J is TRBJ2-7 and V is TRBV5-4; TRBD2 matches 8 bases. V was clipped by 4 bases and J by 0 bases; unmatched bases: 6. Per germline, CDR1 SGHNT and CDR2 YYREEE (reference sequence). The CDR3 is 15 amino acids. CDR3: CASSPGGGSSYEQYF. CDR3 DNA sequence: TGTGCCAGCAGCCCGGGGGGGGGGAGCTCCTACGAGCAGTACTTC.

The chain combines TRBV5-1 with TRBJ2-7; 10 bases align to TRBD2. From germline, CDR1 is SGHRS and CDR2 YFSETQ. CDR3 size: 15 residues. Germline trimming cut 4 bases from V and 4 bases from J; bases unmatched to any gene: 8. The CDR3 loop is CASSPAGTSDYEQYF. CDR3 bases: TGCGCCAGCAGCCCCGCCGGGACTAGCGATTACGAGCAGTACTTC.

This clonotype appeared a single time. The chain recombines TRBV11-2 with TRBJ2-5, with TRBD2 matching 8 bases. Per the germline V gene, CDR1 is SGHAT and CDR2 is FQNNGV. CDR3 length: 17 amino acids. V trimming: 4 bases; J trimming: 5 bases; junction bases outside the gene matches: 15. CDR3: CASSYSRGSGMFETQYF. CDR3 DNA sequence: TGTGCCAGCAGCTACTCTCGTGGTAGCGGGATGTTCGAGACCCAGTACTTC. The variable domain in full, with the rest retrieved from reference TRBV11-2 and TRBJ2-5, is EAGVAQSPRYKIIEKRQSVAFWCNPISGHATLYWYQQILGQGPKLLIQFQNNGVVDDSQLPKDRFSAERLKGVDSTLKIQPAKLEDSAVYLCASSYSRGSGMFETQYFGPGTRLLVL.